This entry lists 24 T cell receptor beta chains sequenced from one sample in a study of blood T cell repertoires in COVID-19. Some clones are missing from TCRdb's copy, which holds only in-frame ones; the method was immunoSEQ multiplex PCR. Among about 120,000 clones listed, around 81% were seen once. Sequenced sample: peripheral blood. The source is a man in his 70s with acute or convalescent COVID-19.

The chain carries TRBV4-2 and TRBJ1-5; 8 nucleotides align to TRBD1. Per the germline V gene, CDR1 is LGHNA and CDR2 is YNFKEQ. J gave up 6 bases and V 0 bases, and 4 bases lay outside the gene matches. The CDR3 loop spans 15 amino acids. In DNA form, the CDR3 reads TGTGCCAGCAGCCAAGAACAGGGGGTGGCTCAGCCCCAGCATTTT. It is translated as CASSQEQGVAQPQHF.

The chain links TRBV7-3 to TRBJ2-2; D unclear. The V end was cut by 4 bases, the J end by 6 bases, with 6 bases between. Germline V CDR1 and CDR2: SGHTA, FQGTGA. CDR3 length: 12 residues. The CDR3 nucleotides read TGTGCCAGCAGCTCGTATCCCGGGGAGCTGTTTTTT. Its protein product is CASSSYPGELFF.

The V gene is TRBV19, the J gene TRBJ2-5; 8 positions match TRBD1. This CDR3 contains 14 residues. Losses at the gene ends were 7 bases for V and 2 bases for J; bases not matched to a gene: 6. CDR1 is LNHDA and CDR2 is SQIVND in the germline V gene (reference sequence). The CDR3 DNA sequence: TGTGCCAGTAACAGAGACAGGGGACAAGAGACCCAGTACTTC. Protein: CASNRDRGQETQYF.

V is TRBV18 and J is TRBJ2-5, with 7 nucleotides matching TRBD1. CDR3 size: 14 residues. Germline assignment: CDR1 KGHSH and CDR2 LQKENI. V lost 6 bases, J lost 4 bases, and 8 bases stayed unmatched. Here the CDR3 reads CASSQQGIGETQYF. DNA for the CDR3: TGTGCCAGCTCTCAACAGGGGATAGGAGAGACCCAGTACTTC.

The J gene is TRBJ2-2, the V gene TRBV6-1, with 11 bases aligning to TRBD1. V was clipped by 3 bases and J by 5 bases; unmatched bases: 11. The germline CDR1 and CDR2 sequences are MNHNS and SASEGT. This CDR3 spans 18 amino acids. CDR3 protein: CASSDRSGTGGRTGELFF. The CDR3 DNA follows: TGTGCCAGCAGTGACCGATCCGGGACAGGGGGTAGAACCGGGGAGCTGTTTTTT.

This clone was recorded many times. V and J are TRBV28 and TRBJ1-2, with D perhaps TRBD1 (5 bases). The CDR3 has 14 amino acids. Trimming shortened V by 5 bases and J by 2 bases, and 12 bases separated the two germline ends. Germline values: CDR1 MDHEN, CDR2 SYDVKM. The CDR3 bases are TGTGCCAGCAGTCTGCCTGGGGCAAACTATGGCTACACCTTC. This translates into CASSLPGANYGYTF.

This chain links TRBV29-1 with TRBJ1-2; D is possibly TRBD1 (5 bases). V was cut by 4 bases and J by 2 bases, with 17 bases left in between. The germline V gene has CDR1 SQVTM and CDR2 ANQGSEA. This CDR3 contains 15 residues. The CDR3 protein is CSVAQSGMGNYGYTF. CDR3 nucleotides: TGCAGCGTTGCCCAATCAGGGATGGGAAACTATGGCTACACCTTC.

The chain combines TRBV6-5 with TRBJ1-4, with TRBD1 as a possible D gene (5 bases). The CDR3 is 14 residues long. Trimming pared 2 bases from V and 5 bases from J, leaving 9 bases between. Per germline, CDR1 MNHEY and CDR2 SVGAGI. CDR3 in amino acids: CASSYRGGNEKLFF. DNA of the CDR3: TGTGCCAGCAGTTACCGCGGGGGGAATGAAAAACTGTTTTTT.

V usage is TRBV29-1 and J usage is TRBJ2-3, with TRBD2 matching over 7 bases. V shed 4 bases, J shed 2 bases, and the junction held 15 bases outside the gene matches. Germline values: CDR1 SQVTM, CDR2 ANQGSEA. CDR3 length: 17 residues. The CDR3 is CSVALGAGVWVTDTQYF. For the CDR3, the DNA is TGCAGCGTTGCGCTCGGGGCGGGGGTCTGGGTCACAGATACGCAGTATTTT.

This clone was seen only once. Other nucleotide sequences from this sample produce the same CDR3. The J gene is TRBJ1-5, the V gene TRBV7-2, with D tentatively TRBD1 (5 bases). The germline gives CDR1 SGHTA, CDR2 FQGNSA. CDR3 length: 15 amino acids. Between the trimmed V and J ends, which lost 1 base and 1 base, there was a span of 8 bases. CDR3 nucleotides: TGTGCCAGCAGCTTAGGGGGGGGAAGCAATCAGCCCCAGCATTTT. Its translation is CASSLGGGSNQPQHF.

This rearrangement joins TRBV18 to TRBJ1-3, with 7 bases fitting TRBD1. This CDR3 spans 15 amino acids. J was trimmed by 2 bases and V by 8 bases; bases with no gene match: 9. Per the germline V gene, CDR1 is KGHSH and CDR2 is LQKENI. CDR3 DNA sequence: TGTGCCAGCCGACGCCAAACAGGGGCTGGAAACACCATATATTTT. Amino acids: CASRRQTGAGNTIYF.

This chain connects TRBV27 to TRBJ2-7; 11 nucleotides align to TRBD1. Germline values: CDR1 MNHEY, CDR2 SMNVEV (reference sequence). This CDR3 region has 15 residues. V was pared by 5 bases and J by 6 bases, with 9 bases of the junction left unmatched. CDR3 sequence reads: CASSPRTGGKVEQYF. CDR3 DNA: TGTGCCAGCAGTCCGAGGACAGGGGGCAAGGTCGAGCAGTACTTC.

This chain connects TRBV6-2 or TRBV6-3 to TRBJ2-1, with 7 bases identical to TRBD1. Germline CDR1 reads MNHEY; CDR2 reads SVGEGT. With 3 bases clipped from V and 5 bases from J, the junction kept 7 bases outside the gene matches. There are 15 residues in the CDR3. CDR3 region: CASSYDRANHNEQFF. DNA of the CDR3: TGTGCCAGCAGTTATGACAGGGCGAACCACAATGAGCAGTTCTTC.

The rearrangement joins TRBV30 to TRBJ1-5; D perhaps matches TRBD1 (5 bases). The CDR3 has 16 residues. The germline V gene has CDR1 GTSNPN and CDR2 SVGIG (reference sequence). Trimming took off 4 bases at V and 2 bases at J, with 18 bases between the two ends. CDR3 sequence (DNA): TGTGCCTGGACCTCTGGGTCGGGCAGGGGCAATCAGCCCCAGCATTTT. It yields the protein CAWTSGSGRGNQPQHF.

The CDR3 DNA reads as TGTGCCAGCAGTTCCCCTAGCGGGGGGGCCTATGAGCAGTTCTTC. As protein: CASSSPSGGAYEQFF. This chain links TRBV6-2 or TRBV6-3 with TRBJ2-1; 12 bases align to TRBD2. Germline CDR1 MNHEY, CDR2 SVGEGT. This CDR3 has 15 amino acids. J lost 8 bases, V lost 4 bases, and 6 bases had no gene match.

This clone was found a few times. The rearrangement links TRBV4-3 to TRBJ1-2; D not resolved. Germline lookup yields CDR1 LGHNA and CDR2 YSLEER. Trimming cost V 1 base and J 4 bases, with 16 bases left between them. CDR3 length: 16 amino acids. Here the CDR3 DNA reads TGCGCCAGCAGCCAAGGAGGTGCCAGCTCGGGCTATGGCTACACCTTC. Translation: CASSQGGASSGYGYTF.

DNA of the CDR3: TGTGCCAGCAGCTTGGACAGGGGAGGCTACACCTTC. Its protein product is CASSLDRGGYTF. The rearrangement links TRBV5-4 to TRBJ1-2, with 7 bases identical to TRBD1. The CDR3 is 12 residues long. The V gene end was trimmed by 0 bases and the J gene end by 8 bases; junction bases not matched to a gene: 1. Germline V gene data show CDR1 as SGHNT and CDR2 as YYREEE (reference sequence). Full variable domain (remainder filled in from reference TRBV5-4 and TRBJ1-2): ETGVTQSPTHLIKTRGQQVTLRCSSQSGHNTVSWYQQALGQGPQFIFQYYREEENGRGNFPPRFSGLQFPNYSSELNVNALELDDSALYLCASSLDRGGYTFGSGTRLTVV.

V is TRBV9 and J is TRBJ2-1; TRBD2 agrees at 12 bases. The CDR3 runs to 16 residues. Per germline, CDR1 SGDLS and CDR2 YYNGEE. V trimming: 7 bases; J trimming: 5 bases; junction bases outside the gene matches: 10. This chain's CDR3 is CASQRTSGKGHNEQFF. The CDR3 DNA reads as TGTGCCAGCCAAAGGACTAGCGGGAAGGGACACAATGAGCAGTTCTTC.

V usage is TRBV7-2 and J usage is TRBJ1-1; D might be TRBD1 (6 bases). Trimming stripped 4 bases from V and 0 bases from J, with 9 bases between. The germline V gene has CDR1 SGHTA and CDR2 FQGNSA. This CDR3 is built from 14 residues. The CDR3 sequence: CASSYTGLNTEAFF. The CDR3 DNA reads as TGTGCCAGCAGCTACACAGGGTTGAACACTGAAGCTTTCTTT.

The chain has TRBV11-3 and TRBJ2-6; D remains unclear. Germline lookup yields CDR1 SGHNT and CDR2 YENEEA. This CDR3 is built from 15 residues. The ends were cut back, 4 bases at V and 0 bases at J, with 7 bases in the middle. The chain's CDR3 is CASSSSNSGANVLTF. In DNA, the CDR3 is TGTGCCAGCAGCTCGAGTAACTCTGGGGCCAACGTCCTGACTTTC.

The J gene is TRBJ2-7, the V gene TRBV7-2; 8 positions agree with TRBD1. V trimming: 1 base; J trimming: 2 bases; junction bases outside the gene matches: 13. Germline V gene data show CDR1 as SGHTA and CDR2 as FQGNSA. The CDR3 runs to 18 residues. The CDR3 DNA reads TGTGCCAGCAGCTTAGTCTCAGGGGGCCAAACTACCCCCTACGAGCAGTACTTC. Protein product: CASSLVSGGQTTPYEQYF.

V usage is TRBV18 and J usage is TRBJ2-7, with D unclear. V dropped 3 bases and J dropped 5 bases, with 14 bases sitting between them. The CDR3 is 14 amino acids. Germline lookup yields CDR1 KGHSH and CDR2 LQKENI. The CDR3 region has the DNA TGTGCCAGCTCACCGGTGGCAGGATCCCACGAGCAGTACTTC. It codes for CASSPVAGSHEQYF.

This chain links TRBV7-8 with TRBJ1-1; possible D gene TRBD1, 6 bases. The CDR3 spans 13 residues. The V end lost 3 bases, the J end lost 1 base, and 6 bases lay between the germline ends. Germline V gene data show CDR1 as SGHVS and CDR2 as FQNEAQ. CDR3 nucleotides: TGTGCCAGCAGCTTGACAGGGAACACTGAAGCTTTCTTT. It yields the protein CASSLTGNTEAFF.

The gene calls are TRBV7-3 and TRBJ2-1; the match to TRBD1 covers 9 bases. The germline V gene encodes CDR1 SGHTA and CDR2 FQGTGA. The V gene end was trimmed by 5 bases and the J gene end by 4 bases; junction bases not matched to a gene: 12. The CDR3 is made up of 17 amino acids. The CDR3 region has the DNA TGTGCCAGCAGCCCACAGGGGGCCGGGACAGGATACAATGAGCAGTTCTTC. Translation: CASSPQGAGTGYNEQFF.